This T cell receptor beta chain emerged from a study of regulatory T cells in long-lasting Graves disease. Library construction for TCR beta used iRepertoire HTBI primers and Arm-PCR of CDR3 regions. Each CDR3 protein is one row after TCRdb ran MiXCR on the multiplex PCR reads. Found here are 350,000 to 550,000 distinct CDR3 sequences, approximately 14% of them singletons; the top ten hold under 20%. As for time point: newly diagnosed GD, antithyroid drugs for less than 3 months. Extracted RNA from PBMCs served as the source of the TCR library. This CDR3 has 14 amino acids. Germline lookup yields CDR1 SNHLY and CDR2 FYNNEI. The ends were cut back, 6 bases at V and 2 bases at J, with 12 bases in the middle. This same sample was also part of a study on T cells in Graves' hyperthyroidism and ophthalmopathy.

V gene TRBV2 combines with J gene TRBJ2-3, with D unclear. The sequences come from peripheral blood mononuclear cells (PBMCs), collected at new diagnosis, from a patient treated with antithyroid drugs. This clonotype was sampled from a woman in her 50s with Graves disease. CDR3 loop: CASSDSRYTDTQYF. The CDR3 coding sequence is TGTGCCAGCAGCGATAGCCGATACACAGATACGCAGTATTTT.